This T cell receptor beta chain comes out of a study of T cells after yellow fever vaccination. Overall study: With SMART-Seq v4 Ultra Low Input, the fractions containing low cell numbers were prepared. The study's findings and limits: The study found a weaker secondary response that peaked faster, day 5 versus 15. Abundant clonotypes from the bulk population could have been carried over as contaminants into FACS-sorted repertoires.

CDR1 and CDR2 from the germline V gene are MNHNY and SVGAGI (reference sequence). The CDR3 is 16 amino acids in total, end residues counted. Each CDR3 protein is one row after TCRdb ran MiXCR on the 5' RACE reads. The profile covers about 340,000 distinct CDR3 sequences, with about an eighth appearing a single time and approximately 3.4% taken by the ten largest. This clonotype was found a few times. What it recognizes is unknown. The DNA is left out, because the CDR3 cannot be placed on it with certainty; the CDR3 is given as TCRdb lists it. The chain uses TRBV6-6 and TRBJ1-6; the D call in the table, TRBD1, was not verified against the DNA. The sequence came from a man aged 18 to 30 who received the YFV17D yellow fever vaccine. The sample in question was CD4+ T cells sorted from PBMCs, obtained 15 days after the yellow fever booster vaccination. CDR3 in amino acids: CASSSSFWGGNSPLHF.